One sample yielded the 27 T cell receptor beta chains listed below, sequenced in a study of T cell responses to AZD1222 COVID-19 vaccine (dated by TCRdb to the early 2020s). Per the publication, the time point label means: baseline before first vaccination. Library prep was done by the immunoSEQ multiplex PCR assay. Imported from immuneACCESS, the table was reduced by TCRdb to in-frame sequences with V and J called. These copies leave out some clones; in studies compared against another copy, an unresolved V gene accounts for under half, and the cause of the remainder is not known. The sample table lists about 120,000 clones, 90% to 95% of them with a count of one. Jointly, the top ten make up about 3% of the sample. This specimen consisted of peripheral blood, obtained on day 0 of AZD1222 vaccination. All receptors come from an adult in good health.

This clone showed up just once. The rearrangement links TRBV19 to TRBJ1-3; D unresolved. The CDR3 is 14 residues long. V was shortened by 1 base and J by 2 bases, with 6 bases between the two germline ends. Germline CDR1 reads LNHDA; CDR2 reads SQIVND (reference sequence). The CDR3 reads CASSIGAPGNTIYF. The CDR3 DNA reads TGTGCCAGTAGTATAGGGGCTCCTGGAAACACCATATATTTT.

The chain links TRBV28 to TRBJ1-2; no definite D call. Per germline, CDR1 MDHEN and CDR2 SYDVKM. V lost 3 bases to trimming and J lost 4 bases, with 9 bases between them. CDR3 length: 13 amino acids. The CDR3 DNA reads as TGTGCCAGCAGTTTGGTCGGCTTCTATGGCTACACCTTC. Encoded protein: CASSLVGFYGYTF.

The CDR3 bases are TGCGCCAGCAGTGATAGAGCGCGGGAGGGCGGTTCCAACATTCAGTACTTC. Amino acids: CASSDRAREGGSNIQYF. The V call is TRBV10-2, the J call TRBJ2-4; TRBD2 agrees at 9 bases. V was clipped by 3 bases and J by 7 bases; unmatched bases: 13. Germline V gene lookup returns CDR1 WSHSY and CDR2 SAAADI. The CDR3 has 17 residues.

The V and J genes are TRBV28 and TRBJ2-1; 8 positions agree with TRBD1. Trimming removed 8 bases from V and 7 bases from J; junction bases left unmatched: 13. This CDR3 spans 15 amino acids. CDR1 MDHEN and CDR2 SYDVKM come from the germline V gene. The CDR3 bases are TGTGCCAGCTTCTCCCCCGACAGGGGTTCTAATGAGCAGTTCTTC. Its translation is CASFSPDRGSNEQFF.

V gene TRBV4-1 combines with J gene TRBJ1-5; 9 bases line up with TRBD1. The germline V gene has CDR1 MGHRA and CDR2 YSYEKL. CDR3 length equals 17 residues. The V segment lost 0 bases and the J segment 2 bases; nucleotides outside the gene matches: 5. This CDR3 reads CASSQDRDRVGNQPQHF. The CDR3 DNA reads as TGCGCCAGCAGCCAAGATAGGGACAGGGTTGGCAATCAGCCCCAGCATTTT.

This clone was seen once. V is TRBV23-1 and J is TRBJ2-7; TRBD2 might be the D (6 bases). TRBV23-1 carries the ORF label, with uncertain function. There are 15 residues in the CDR3. Trimming stripped 7 bases from V and 3 bases from J, with 19 bases between. The CDR3 sequence: CASTHPPRLDYEQYF. DNA for the CDR3: TGCGCCAGCACCCACCCCCCGAGACTAGACTACGAGCAGTACTTC.

The chain combines TRBV10-3 with TRBJ1-1; the D gene is possibly TRBD1 (6 bases). The CDR3 is made up of 15 amino acids. Trimming stripped 2 bases from V and 1 base from J, with 11 bases between. The germline V gene has CDR1 ENHRY and CDR2 SYGVKD. CDR3 bases: TGTGCCATCAGTGAGAGGGGGGCGGAGAACACTGAAGCTTTCTTT. It translates to CAISERGAENTEAFF.

This clone was counted a single time. DNA of the CDR3: TGTGCCAGCATTAAGGTAGCGGGATATTACGAGCAGTACTTC. Its protein product is CASIKVAGYYEQYF. This sequence joins TRBV6-5 and TRBJ2-7; 8 bases agree with TRBD2. The trim removed 7 bases at V and 4 bases at J, leaving 9 bases unmatched. Germline CDR1 and CDR2: MNHEY and SVGAGI. The CDR3 consists of 14 residues.

This chain connects TRBV14 to TRBJ2-7; tentatively, D is TRBD2 (5 bases). Germline-derived CDR1 and CDR2 are SGHDN and FVKESK. The CDR3 sequence is 14 residues long. V was shortened by 4 bases and J by 9 bases, with 19 bases between the two germline ends. This CDR3 is CASSPSGFRTPQYF. The CDR3 nucleotides read TGTGCCAGCAGCCCCTCCGGTTTCCGGACTCCGCAGTACTTC.

The chain uses TRBV7-9 and TRBJ2-1, with D unresolved. Trimming took 2 bases from V and 7 from J, leaving 9 bases between them. CDR1 and CDR2 from the germline V gene are SEHNR and FQNEAQ (reference sequence). The CDR3 is 13 amino acids. This chain's CDR3 is CASSLIPVNEQFF. In nucleotides, the CDR3 is TGTGCCAGCAGCTTAATTCCCGTGAATGAGCAGTTCTTC. Full variable domain (rest looked up from reference TRBV7-9 and TRBJ2-1): DTGVSQNPRHKITKRGQNVTFRCDPISEHNRLYWYRQTLGQGPEFLTYFQNEAQLEKSRLLSDRFSAERPKGSFSTLEIQRTEQGDSAMYLCASSLIPVNEQFFGPGTRLTVL.

The chain is built from TRBV5-1 and TRBJ2-2; D may be TRBD2 (5 bases). The CDR3 sequence is 13 residues long. CDR1 is SGHRS and CDR2 is YFSETQ in the germline V gene. Trimming shortened V by 6 bases and J by 1 base, and 7 bases separated the two germline ends. CDR3 residues: CASIGKNTGELFF. CDR3 nucleotides: TGCGCCAGCATCGGGAAGAACACCGGGGAGCTGTTTTTT.

This chain uses TRBV18 with TRBJ1-1; no firm D call. The germline V gene encodes CDR1 KGHSH and CDR2 LQKENI. V shed 2 bases and J shed 2 bases, with 6 bases lying between them. The CDR3 contains 13 residues. This CDR3 reads CASSPWGNTEAFF. CDR3 DNA sequence: TGTGCCAGCTCACCATGGGGTAACACTGAAGCTTTCTTT.

Only one count was recorded for this clone. The V call is TRBV28, the J call TRBJ1-1; 7 nucleotides match TRBD1. In germline, CDR1 is MDHEN, CDR2 SYDVKM. V lost 5 bases and J lost 3; bases outside the gene matches: 3. The CDR3 length is 13 residues. The CDR3 nucleotides are TGTGCCAGCAGTCTGGGACAGTACACTGAAGCTTTCTTT. Translating it yields CASSLGQYTEAFF.

This clone occurred once. The gene calls are TRBV4-1 and TRBJ2-1, with unresolved D. The CDR3 length is 13 residues. CDR1 and CDR2 (germline): MGHRA, YSYEKL. The germline V and J ends were trimmed by 2 bases and 2 bases, with 4 bases remaining between them. The CDR3 bases are TGCGCCAGCAGCCAACCTGCCTACAATGAGCAGTTCTTC. Amino acid sequence: CASSQPAYNEQFF.

This CDR3 reads CASSLQGWTEAFF. The CDR3 region has the DNA TGTGCCAGCAGTTTGCAGGGCTGGACTGAAGCTTTCTTT. V and J are TRBV28 and TRBJ1-1, with D possibly being TRBD1 (5 bases). V lost 3 bases to trimming and J lost 5 bases, with 10 bases between them. Germline CDR1 and CDR2: MDHEN and SYDVKM. CDR3 length equals 13 residues.

The rearrangement links TRBV5-1 to TRBJ2-1; D may be TRBD1 (6 bases). CDR1 and CDR2 from the germline V gene are SGHRS and YFSETQ. The CDR3 contains 15 residues. Trimming removed 4 bases from V and 0 bases from J, with 11 bases in between. The CDR3 is CASSPDRTSYNEQFF. DNA for the CDR3: TGCGCCAGCAGCCCAGACAGGACCTCCTACAATGAGCAGTTCTTC.

The rearrangement joins TRBV14 to TRBJ2-5; 8 bases fit TRBD2. Germline trimming cut 3 bases from V and 2 bases from J; bases unmatched to any gene: 8. CDR3 length: 16 residues. Germline V gives CDR1 SGHDN, CDR2 FVKESK. The CDR3 loop is CASSHTSREEQETQYF. The CDR3 DNA is TGTGCCAGCAGCCATACGTCGCGGGAGGAGCAAGAGACCCAGTACTTC.

V is TRBV28 and J is TRBJ2-1; the match to TRBD2 covers 14 bases. This CDR3 comprises 16 residues. The junction had 11 bases not matched to a gene; V was cut back by 4 bases and J by 12 bases. CDR1 MDHEN and CDR2 SYDVKM come from the germline V gene. CDR3 sequence: CASSSHGTSGSPGQFF. The CDR3 coding sequence is TGTGCCAGCAGTTCCCACGGGACTAGCGGGAGCCCAGGGCAGTTCTTC.

The gene calls are TRBV12-3 or TRBV12-4 and TRBJ1-1; 7 nucleotides match TRBD1. The CDR3 is made up of 13 amino acids. With 5 bases clipped from V and 5 bases from J, the junction kept 5 bases outside the gene matches. The CDR3 here is CASSEQGETEAFF. The CDR3 coding sequence is TGTGCCAGCAGTGAGCAGGGGGAAACTGAAGCTTTCTTT.

This chain connects TRBV4-1 to TRBJ2-2; the D gene is possibly TRBD2 (6 bases). V was shortened by 1 base and J by 1 base, with 10 bases between the two germline ends. Germline CDR1 MGHRA, CDR2 YSYEKL. There are 16 residues in the CDR3. The CDR3 DNA sequence: TGCGCCAGCAGCCAAGTGGGGCGGGAGAACACCGGGGAGCTGTTTTTT. It is translated as CASSQVGRENTGELFF.

The chain is built from TRBV7-9 and TRBJ1-3; D not resolved. The CDR3 contains 16 residues. Between the trimmed V and J ends, which lost 3 bases and 1 base, there was a span of 13 bases. Germline assignment: CDR1 SEHNR and CDR2 FQNEAQ (reference sequence). The CDR3 DNA sequence: TGTGCCAGCAGCTTGGACCAATCGCGTTCTGGAAACACCATATATTTT. Its protein product is CASSLDQSRSGNTIYF.

The chain links TRBV28 to TRBJ2-2; 7 bases match TRBD1. V lost 5 bases and J lost 4; bases outside the gene matches: 7. The CDR3 extends over 15 amino acids. Germline CDR1 reads MDHEN; CDR2 reads SYDVKM. CDR3 DNA sequence: TGTGCCAGCAGTACCTTGACAGGGATCACCGGGGAGCTGTTTTTT. It encodes CASSTLTGITGELFF.

V and J are TRBV7-9 and TRBJ2-5, with 8 nucleotides matching TRBD1. The CDR3 sequence is 16 residues long. Germline V gene sequence: CDR1 SEHNR, CDR2 FQNEAQ (reference sequence). V lost 4 bases and J lost 2; bases outside the gene matches: 9. The CDR3 spells CASSSRAGQGQETQYF. In nucleotides, the CDR3 is TGTGCCAGCAGCTCCCGGGCCGGACAGGGTCAAGAGACCCAGTACTTC.

In this sample, this clone turned up a few times. V is TRBV3-1 (or the pseudogene TRBV3-2) and J is TRBJ2-7; unclear D gene. The CDR3 spans 11 residues. The V gene lost 4 bases and the J gene lost 2 bases, with 3 bases spanning the gap. CDR1 LGHDT and CDR2 YNNKEL come from the germline V gene (reference sequence). The CDR3 protein is CASSRTYEQYF. In DNA form, the CDR3 reads TGTGCCAGCAGCCGAACCTACGAGCAGTACTTC.

The genes are TRBV5-6 and TRBJ1-4; D call uncertain. There are 15 residues in the CDR3. Germline V gene sequence: CDR1 SGHDT, CDR2 YYEEEE. V dropped 0 bases and J dropped 7 bases, with 13 bases sitting between them. The DNA of the CDR3 is TGTGCCAGCAGCTTGGCCTGGGGAGGTAGTGAAAAACTGTTTTTT. Encoded protein: CASSLAWGGSEKLFF. The whole variable domain, remainder taken from reference TRBV5-6 and TRBJ1-4, is DAGVTQSPTHLIKTRGQQVTLRCSPKSGHDTVSWYQQALGQGPQFIFQYYEEEERQRGNFPDRFSGHQFPNYSSELNVNALLLGDSALYLCASSLAWGGSEKLFFGSGTQLSVL.

The chain carries TRBV6-5 and TRBJ2-1; D uncertain. Germline lookup yields CDR1 MNHEY and CDR2 SVGAGI. V lost 5 bases and J lost 10, with 18 bases in between. There are 14 residues in the CDR3. The CDR3 protein is CASSPSTGFGEQFF. DNA for the CDR3: TGTGCCAGCAGTCCGTCGACTGGCTTTGGGGAGCAGTTCTTC.

The chain joins TRBV5-1 to TRBJ2-2; D possibly uses TRBD1 or TRBD2 (7 bases each). There are 15 residues in the CDR3. V lost 3 bases and J 4 bases, leaving 13 bases between the germline ends. CDR1 and CDR2 from the germline V gene are SGHRS and YFSETQ. As DNA, the CDR3 is TGCGCCAGCAGCTCCTTCAGGGGGGGCACCGGGGAGCTGTTTTTT. Its translation: CASSSFRGGTGELFF.